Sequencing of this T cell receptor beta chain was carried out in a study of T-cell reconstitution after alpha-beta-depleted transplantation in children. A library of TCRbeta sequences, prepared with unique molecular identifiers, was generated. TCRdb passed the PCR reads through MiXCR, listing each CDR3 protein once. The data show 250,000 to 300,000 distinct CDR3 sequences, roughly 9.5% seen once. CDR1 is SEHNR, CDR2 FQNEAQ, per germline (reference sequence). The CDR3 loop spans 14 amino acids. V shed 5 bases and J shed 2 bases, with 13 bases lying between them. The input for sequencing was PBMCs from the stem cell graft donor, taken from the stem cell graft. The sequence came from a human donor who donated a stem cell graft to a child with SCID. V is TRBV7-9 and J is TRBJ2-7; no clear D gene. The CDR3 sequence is CASSPNGHTYEQYF. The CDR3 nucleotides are TGTGCCAGCAGCCCGAATGGCCATACCTACGAGCAGTACTTC.